Each of the 4 T cell receptor beta chains below was sequenced from the same sample in a study of blood T cell repertoires in COVID-19. Sequencing was performed with immunoSEQ multiplex PCR; in TCRdb, only in-frame clones are kept and a portion is missing. This table holds around 170,000 clones, roughly 84% found once. The source material was peripheral blood. These TCRs come from a man aged 18 to 35 with active or convalescent COVID-19.

This chain joins TRBV18 and TRBJ1-1; no clear D. V dropped 2 bases and J dropped 7 bases, with 8 bases sitting between them. From germline, CDR1 is KGHSH and CDR2 LQKENI. The length of the CDR3 is 12 residues. DNA for the CDR3: TGTGCCAGCTCACCAGCGGGGATTGAAGCTTTCTTT. Translated, it gives CASSPAGIEAFF.

This clone came up a few times. In DNA form, the CDR3 reads TGCAGCGTTGCTTCGGGTCGGGGGGACGGAAACACCATATATTTT. This sequence encodes CSVASGRGDGNTIYF. This chain uses TRBV29-1 with TRBJ1-3, with D possibly matching TRBD1 (5 bases). This CDR3 has 15 residues. CDR1 and CDR2 (germline): SQVTM, ANQGSEA. Trimming removed 4 bases at V and 4 bases at J, with 17 bases between.

This chain connects TRBV7-8 to TRBJ1-6, with a tentative D call TRBD1 (5 bases). V was shortened by 3 bases and J by 2 bases, with 11 bases between the two germline ends. CDR1 and CDR2 from the germline V gene are SGHVS and FQNEAQ. CDR3 length: 16 residues. The CDR3 sequence: CASSFRDRAYNSPLHF. The CDR3 nucleotides read TGTGCCAGCAGCTTCAGGGATCGGGCCTATAATTCACCCCTCCACTTT. Complete variable domain (other parts from reference TRBV7-8 and TRBJ1-6): GAGVSQSPRYKVAKRGQDVALRCDPISGHVSLFWYQQALGQGPEFLTYFQNEAQLDKSGLPSDRFFAERPEGSVSTLKIQRTQQEDSAVYLCASSFRDRAYNSPLHFGNGTRLTVT.

Only one count was recorded for this clone. The chain uses TRBV10-1 and TRBJ1-6; 8 bases map to TRBD1. The CDR3 is 14 amino acids. CDR1 and CDR2 (germline): WNHNN, SYGVQD (reference sequence). Trimming took 9 bases from V and 5 from J; bases not matched to a gene: 6. Written as DNA, the CDR3 is TGCGCCAGAGACAGGGGAACGAATAATTCACCCCTCCACTTT. Protein sequence: CARDRGTNNSPLHF.